The source of this TCR beta chain is a study of vaccination effects on CD4 cells after COVID-19. About the study: The post-vaccine samples were taken, at the median, 72 days after the second dose.

TCRdb's table, derived via immunoSEQ multiplex PCR, lists solely in-frame clones and lacks some. The sample consists of tens of thousands of clones, about 74% of them appearing once. Trimming left V 7 bases short and J 0 bases short, with 12 bases between. The CDR3 runs 15 residues. CDR1 is MRHNA, CDR2 SNTAGT, per germline. Antigen-specific CD4+ T cells were expanded with viral peptide pools in the ViraFEST assay before sequencing. After around ten days in culture, the CD4+ T cells were isolated. Participants completed two doses of the BNT162b2 or mRNA-1273 vaccine. Cells had half their medium changed to IL-2 medium on days 3 and 7. This clone was detected a few times. Its antigen is still unknown.

The clonotype comes from a human donor who received a COVID-19 vaccine. This chain uses TRBV6-4 with TRBJ2-2; no definite D call. Sequenced material: CD4+ T cells from PBMCs cultured with HCoV-229E spike peptides, taken after COVID-19 vaccination. The CDR3 DNA sequence: TGTGCCAGCACCCTCGACTCCTCGAACACCGGGGAGCTGTTTTTT. It encodes CASTLDSSNTGELFF.